This is a list of T cell receptor beta chains from one sample in a study of CD8+ T cells in alopecia areata. Assay used: immunoSEQ multiplex PCR; TCRdb lists only in-frame clones, some missing. The repertoire holds some 99,000 clones, roughly three fifths seen once, with around 16% in the top ten. The sample consisted of CD8+ T cells sorted from blood, taken at week 4, from a patient treated with tofacitinib. The receptor set was obtained from a human donor with alopecia areata. Each CDR3 is given with its conserved first and last residue. A D gene is named only where the DNA matches it firmly. Size tells how often a clone was seen (once, few, many) or the class of an expanded clone, and some rows leave it out.

V	J	size	D	CDR3	DNA
TRBV5-6	TRBJ2-1	once	-	CASSSHRAPDGNEQFF	TGTGCCAGCAGCTCTCACCGGGCCCCCGATGGGAATGAGCAGTTCTTC
TRBV27	TRBJ1-6	-	TRBD1	CASRPYPGTDHETYNSPLHF	TGTGCCAGCAGACCGTACCCCGGGACAGATCATGAGACCTATAATTCACCCCTCCACTTT
TRBV23-1	TRBJ2-3	few	-	CASSHPAGDLADTQYF	TGCGCCAGCAGTCATCCCGCAGGGGATTTGGCAGATACGCAGTATTTT
TRBV7-9	TRBJ2-3	medium-sized	-	CASSLVRGPATDTQYF	TGTGCCAGCAGCTTAGTCCGGGGACCTGCCACAGATACGCAGTATTTT
TRBV7-8	TRBJ2-7	few	-	CASSLGLDSYEQYF	TGTGCCAGCAGCTTAGGATTAGATTCGTACGAGCAGTACTTC
TRBV27	TRBJ2-5	-	-	CASSYREWETQYF	TGTGCCAGCAGTTACCGGGAATGGGAGACCCAGTACTTC
TRBV4-1	TRBJ1-5	-	TRBD1	CASSQDTGAGQPQHF	TGCGCCAGCAGCCAAGATACAGGGGCAGGGCAGCCCCAGCATTTT
TRBV9	TRBJ1-2	-	-	CASSLGVVRNGYTF	TGTGCCAGCAGCCTAGGGGTAGTAAGAAATGGCTACACCTTC
TRBV6-6	TRBJ2-5	-	TRBD2	CASSRLANQETQYF	TGTGCCAGCAGCAGACTAGCGAACCAAGAGACCCAGTACTTC
TRBV29-1	TRBJ1-1	-	-	CSVQGQNTEAFF	TGCAGCGTCCAGGGCCAGAACACTGAAGCTTTCTTT
TRBV29-1	TRBJ2-3	few	TRBD1	CSVEPGGQGTDTQYF	TGCAGCGTTGAACCAGGGGGACAGGGCACAGATACGCAGTATTTT
TRBV29-1	TRBJ2-6	few	-	CSVSGDSGANVLTF	TGCAGCGTTTCAGGTGACTCTGGGGCCAACGTCCTGACTTTC
TRBV2	TRBJ1-5	once	-	CASTVVWGPKHQPQHF	TGTGCCAGCACGGTGGTTTGGGGACCGAAGCATCAGCCCCAGCATTTT
TRBV30	TRBJ1-4	-	-	CAWSFGAGLNEKLFF	TGTGCCTGGAGTTTTGGCGCCGGGCTTAATGAAAAACTGTTTTTT
TRBV6-5	TRBJ2-7	few	TRBD2	CASSATSASSYEQYF	TGTGCCAGCAGTGCGACTAGCGCAAGCTCCTACGAGCAGTACTTC
TRBV29-1	TRBJ2-5	-	-	CSVEQGGEETQYF	TGCAGCGTTGAACAGGGGGGCGAAGAGACCCAGTACTTC
TRBV2	TRBJ1-2	-	TRBD1	CASTTGQGAAGYTF	TGTGCCAGCACGACAGGACAGGGGGCTGCTGGCTACACCTTC
TRBV5-1	TRBJ1-1	-	-	CASSSQSAGANTEAFF	TGCGCCAGCAGCTCCCAGTCGGCAGGGGCGAACACTGAAGCTTTCTTT
TRBV4-3	TRBJ1-1	-	-	CASSQDLGAEAFF	TGCGCCAGCAGCCAAGATTTGGGGGCTGAAGCTTTCTTT
TRBV4-1	TRBJ2-7	few	-	CASSPAFSYEQYF	TGCGCCAGCAGCCCCGCCTTCTCCTACGAGCAGTACTTC
TRBV28	TRBJ2-7	-	-	CASSSTVGALEQYF	TGTGCCAGCAGCTCTACAGTGGGCGCTTTAGAGCAGTACTTC
TRBV21-1	TRBJ2-3	few	-	CASSKEVSVQSTDTQYF	TGTGCCAGCAGCAAAGAAGTGAGTGTCCAGAGCACAGATACGCAGTATTTT
TRBV23-1	TRBJ1-5	-	-	CASILSEGLIRKYQPQHF	TGCGCCAGCATCCTTTCCGAGGGGCTTATCAGGAAGTATCAGCCCCAGCATTTT
TRBV30	TRBJ1-1	-	-	CAWTNPASSTTEAFF	TGTGCCTGGACAAATCCTGCAAGCTCCACCACTGAAGCTTTCTTT
TRBV23-1	TRBJ2-7	-	-	CASYRDKQYF	TGCGCCAGCTACCGGGACAAGCAGTACTTC
TRBV27	TRBJ2-7	-	TRBD2	CASSQRGNSYEQYF	TGTGCCAGCTCCCAGCGGGGGAACTCCTACGAGCAGTACTTC
TRBV5-1	TRBJ1-6	-	-	CASKHGGWGSYNSPLHF	TGCGCCAGCAAACATGGAGGGTGGGGCTCCTATAATTCACCCCTCCACTTT
TRBV15	TRBJ2-5	few	TRBD2	CATSRGLASHQETQYF	TGTGCCACCAGCCGCGGACTAGCGTCCCACCAAGAGACCCAGTACTTC
TRBV5-1	TRBJ1-1	-	TRBD1	CASSLFRQGMDTEAFF	TGCGCCAGCAGCTTGTTCCGACAGGGAATGGACACTGAAGCTTTCTTT
TRBV27	TRBJ2-3	once	TRBD1	CASSTRGDRETDTQYF	TGTGCCAGCAGCACCCGTGGGGACAGGGAAACAGATACGCAGTATTTT
TRBV5-1	TRBJ2-7	-	-	CASSPDGGSGYEQYF	TGCGCCAGCAGCCCGGATGGGGGGTCAGGCTACGAGCAGTACTTC
TRBV9	TRBJ2-1	-	TRBD1	CASSVEVRTGDNEQFF	TGTGCCAGCAGCGTAGAGGTCCGGACAGGGGACAATGAGCAGTTCTTC
TRBV29-1	TRBJ1-1	-	-	CSGRGGNTEAFF	TGCAGCGGAAGGGGTGGGAACACTGAAGCTTTCTTT
TRBV29-1	TRBJ2-1	-	TRBD1	CSVEAQDRAYSVYNEQFF	TGCAGCGTTGAAGCACAGGACAGGGCTTACTCTGTCTACAATGAGCAGTTCTTC
TRBV14	TRBJ2-1	-	-	CASSPGQTNEQFF	TGTGCCAGCAGCCCCGGACAGACCAATGAGCAGTTCTTC
TRBV29-1	TRBJ2-3	few	TRBD1	CSGVSGTGTTDTQYF	TGCAGCGGTGTCTCCGGGACAGGGACCACAGATACGCAGTATTTT
TRBV5-1	TRBJ1-1	-	-	CASSPRVVNTEAFF	TGCGCCAGCAGTCCTCGGGTAGTCAACACTGAAGCTTTCTTT
TRBV25-1	TRBJ1-1	-	-	CASSEYGGPEAFF	TGTGCCAGCAGTGAATATGGGGGACCTGAAGCTTTCTTT
TRBV27	TRBJ1-1	-	-	CASSLAQATEAFF	TGTGCCAGCAGTTTAGCACAGGCCACTGAAGCTTTCTTT
TRBV7-6	TRBJ2-1	-	-	CASSLGLDADEQFF	TGTGCCAGCAGCTTGGGGCTAGATGCGGATGAGCAGTTCTTC
TRBV27	TRBJ2-3	few	-	CASSTQLKTDTQYF	TGTGCCAGCAGTACCCAGCTGAAGACAGATACGCAGTATTTT
TRBV15	TRBJ2-5	-	-	CATSRVGSQETQYF	TGTGCCACCAGCAGAGTTGGCAGCCAAGAGACCCAGTACTTC